The 3 T cell receptor beta chains given below trace back to one sample, sequenced in a study of technical replicates of blood from several donors. Measured with immunoSEQ multiplex PCR; TCRdb has only the in-frame clones, and not every one. The sample includes tens of thousands of clones, around 90% of them seen just once. The sequencing sample was made of T cells isolated from PBMCs. The receptors were sampled from a human donor in good health.

This sequence joins TRBV1 and TRBJ2-7; the tabulated D call, TRBD2, remains unverified against the DNA. TRBV1 is a known pseudogene. The CDR3 spans 18 residues. The CDR3 DNA follows: TGCACCAGCAGCCAAGATCTTCTGGACAGCGGGAACTCCTACGAGCAGTACTTC. Translated: CTSSQDLLDSGNSYEQYF.

V and J are TRBV6-5 and TRBJ2-7; TRBD2 matches at 12 bases. Germline V gene lookup returns CDR1 MNHEY and CDR2 SVGAGI. V was pared by 2 bases and J by 2 bases, with 4 bases of the junction left unmatched. The CDR3 is made up of 16 amino acids. CDR3 sequence (DNA): TGTGCCAGCAGTTACCGACTAGCGGGAGACCCCTACGAGCAGTACTTC. The encoded protein is CASSYRLAGDPYEQYF.

This chain uses TRBV28 with TRBJ1-4, with TRBD1 as a possible D gene (6 bases). The CDR3 is 18 amino acids. Trimming shortened V by 1 base and J by 7 bases, and 22 bases separated the two germline ends. The V gene's germline CDR1 is MDHEN and CDR2 SYDVKM. The CDR3 bases are TGTGCCAGCAGTTTATTCCCCGAACAGGGAGTGGGCAGTGAAAAACTGTTTTTT. This encodes CASSLFPEQGVGSEKLFF.